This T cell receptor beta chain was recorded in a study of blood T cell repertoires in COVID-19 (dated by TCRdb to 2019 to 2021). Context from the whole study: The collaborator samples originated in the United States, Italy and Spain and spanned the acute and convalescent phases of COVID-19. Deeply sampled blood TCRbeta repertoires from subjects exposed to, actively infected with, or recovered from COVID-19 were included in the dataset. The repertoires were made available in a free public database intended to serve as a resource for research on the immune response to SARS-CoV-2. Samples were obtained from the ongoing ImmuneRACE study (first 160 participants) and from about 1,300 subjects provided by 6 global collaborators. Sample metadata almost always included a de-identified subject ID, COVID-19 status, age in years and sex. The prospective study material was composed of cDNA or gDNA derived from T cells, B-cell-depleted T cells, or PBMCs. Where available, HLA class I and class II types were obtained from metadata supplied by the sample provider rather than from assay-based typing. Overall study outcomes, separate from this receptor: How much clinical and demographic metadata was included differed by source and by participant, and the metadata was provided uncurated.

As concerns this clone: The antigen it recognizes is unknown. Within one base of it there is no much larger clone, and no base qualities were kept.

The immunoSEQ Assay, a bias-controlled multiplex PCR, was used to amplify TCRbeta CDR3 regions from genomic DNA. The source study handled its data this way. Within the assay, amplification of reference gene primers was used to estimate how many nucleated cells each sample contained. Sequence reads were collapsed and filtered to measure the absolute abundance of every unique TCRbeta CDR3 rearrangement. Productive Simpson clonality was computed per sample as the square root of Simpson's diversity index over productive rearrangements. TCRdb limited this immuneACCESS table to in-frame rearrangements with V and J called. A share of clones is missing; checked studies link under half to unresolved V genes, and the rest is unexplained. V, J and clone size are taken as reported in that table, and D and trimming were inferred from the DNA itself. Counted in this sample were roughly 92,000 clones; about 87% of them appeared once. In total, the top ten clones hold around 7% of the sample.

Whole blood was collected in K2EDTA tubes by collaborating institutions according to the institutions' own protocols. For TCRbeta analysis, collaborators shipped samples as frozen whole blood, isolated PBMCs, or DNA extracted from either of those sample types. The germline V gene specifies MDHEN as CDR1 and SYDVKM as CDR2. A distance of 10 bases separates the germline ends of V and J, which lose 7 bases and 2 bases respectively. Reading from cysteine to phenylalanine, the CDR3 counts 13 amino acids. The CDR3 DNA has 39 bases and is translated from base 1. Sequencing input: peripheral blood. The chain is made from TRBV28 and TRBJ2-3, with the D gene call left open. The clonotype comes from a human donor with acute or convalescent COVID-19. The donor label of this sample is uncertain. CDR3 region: CASTPANTDTQYF. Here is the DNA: TGTGCCAGCACCCCCGCTAACACAGATACGCAGTATTTT.